These 23 T cell receptor beta chains share one sample of origin, sequenced in a study of T cell responses to AZD1222 COVID-19 vaccine. Profiling relied on immunoSEQ multiplex PCR, and the TCRdb table lists in-frame clones only, not all of them. Of about 150,000 clones in the sample, 80% to 95% were seen once. The material sequenced was peripheral blood, taken on day 0 of AZD1222 vaccination. The receptors were gathered from an adult in good health.

This chain joins TRBV5-6 and TRBJ2-7; D is tentatively TRBD1 or TRBD2 (5 bases each). This CDR3 contains 14 residues. Trimming left V 5 bases short and J 2 bases short, with 14 bases between. The germline CDR1 and CDR2 sequences are SGHDT and YYEEEE. The CDR3 region is CASSLGTATYEQYF. CDR3 coding DNA: TGTGCCAGCAGTCTGGGGACCGCCACCTACGAGCAGTACTTC.

The chain employs TRBV19 and TRBJ2-5, with D maybe TRBD2 (6 bases). The CDR3 is 12 residues long. Trimming cost V 10 bases and J 5 bases, with 14 bases left between them. Germline loops: CDR1 LNHDA, CDR2 SQIVND (reference sequence). The CDR3 nucleotides read TGTGCCACGTCCGGGGGTGGGGAGACCCAGTACTTC. It specifies CATSGGGETQYF.

The chain links TRBV6-5 to TRBJ2-3; perhaps TRBD2 as D (6 bases). V gave up 2 bases and J gave up 0 bases, with 9 bases separating them. The CDR3 runs 15 residues. The germline V gene encodes CDR1 MNHEY and CDR2 SVGAGI. CDR3 residues: CASSYGGISTDTQYF. Written as DNA, the CDR3 is TGTGCCAGCAGTTACGGCGGGATTAGCACAGATACGCAGTATTTT.

The chain uses TRBV11-2 and TRBJ2-3; D is unresolved. This CDR3 has 14 residues. Trimming pared 5 bases from V and 5 bases from J, leaving 14 bases between. From germline, CDR1 is SGHAT and CDR2 FQNNGV. The DNA for the CDR3 is TGTGCCAGCAGCCAGACCCCTCCCGGAGATACGCAGTATTTT. Protein: CASSQTPPGDTQYF.

CDR3 protein: CASSQGSVAGELFF. CDR3 in DNA: TGTGCCAGCAGCCAAGGATCGGTGGCCGGGGAGCTGTTTTTT. The V call is TRBV3-1 (or the pseudogene TRBV3-2), the J call TRBJ2-2; D ambiguous. Germline V CDR1 and CDR2: LGHDT, YNNKEL (reference sequence). There are 14 residues in the CDR3. Trimming stripped 1 base from V and 6 bases from J, with 9 bases between.

The gene calls are TRBV5-6 and TRBJ1-3; 7 bases agree with TRBD1. Germline V gene lookup returns CDR1 SGHDT and CDR2 YYEEEE. The CDR3 spans 14 residues. The J segment lost 2 bases and the V segment lost 6 bases, leaving 5 bases of the junction unmatched. The DNA of the CDR3 is TGTGCCAGCACCGAGGGGGCTGCTGGAAACACCATATATTTT. It encodes CASTEGAAGNTIYF.

This chain links TRBV3-1 (or the pseudogene TRBV3-2) with TRBJ2-5; D is undetermined. CDR1 is LGHDT, CDR2 YNNKEL, per germline (reference sequence). The CDR3 consists of 13 residues. Deletions cut 3 bases from V and 4 bases from J, with 9 bases between. The CDR3 loop reads CASSQGGSETQYF. The CDR3 nucleotides read TGTGCCAGCAGCCAGGGCGGTTCAGAGACCCAGTACTTC.

The J gene is TRBJ2-1, the V gene TRBV7-3; 14 nucleotides align to TRBD2. V dropped 4 bases and J dropped 6; count of bases not matched to a gene: 5. CDR1 and CDR2 from the germline V gene are SGHTA and FQGTGA. The CDR3 consists of 16 residues. CDR3 sequence (DNA): TGTGCCAGCAGCTCGTCGGGACTAGCGGGAGTCAATGAGCAGTTCTTC. This sequence encodes CASSSSGLAGVNEQFF.

The chain is built from TRBV29-1 and TRBJ1-4, with a tentative D call TRBD1 (6 bases). CDR1 is SQVTM and CDR2 is ANQGSEA in the germline V gene. The CDR3 spans 14 residues. Trimming stripped 3 bases from V and 7 bases from J, with 15 bases between. CDR3 coding DNA: TGCAGCGTTGATCCCCTGGGGGGCGGTGAAAAACTGTTTTTT. It codes for CSVDPLGGGEKLFF. Drawing the rest from reference TRBV29-1 and TRBJ1-4, the complete variable domain is SAVISQKPSRDICQRGTSLTIQCQVDSQVTMMFWYRQQPGQSLTLIATANQGSEATYESGFVIDKFPISRPNLTFSTLTVSNMSPEDSSIYLCSVDPLGGGEKLFFGSGTQLSVL.

The CDR3 reads CSVAGTGSRNTIYF. The CDR3 nucleotides are TGCAGCGTGGCCGGGACAGGGTCGAGAAACACCATATATTTT. V gene TRBV29-1 combines with J gene TRBJ1-3; 9 bases fit TRBD1. The CDR3 is 14 residues long. Losses at the gene ends were 6 bases for V and 5 bases for J; bases not matched to a gene: 8. Germline loops: CDR1 SQVTM, CDR2 ANQGSEA.

This sequence joins TRBV10-3 and TRBJ2-7; 9 nucleotides align to TRBD1. J lost 4 bases, V lost 7 bases, and 8 bases had no gene match. This CDR3 comprises 14 residues. Germline V lookup: CDR1 ENHRY, CDR2 SYGVKD. The CDR3 spells CAIIPGQGTYEQYF. CDR3 coding DNA: TGTGCCATCATTCCGGGACAGGGCACTTACGAGCAGTACTTC.

This chain uses TRBV7-3 with TRBJ2-1; 9 nucleotides align to TRBD2. V was clipped by 5 bases and J by 0 bases; unmatched bases: 8. This CDR3 is built from 17 residues. The germline V gene encodes CDR1 SGHTA and CDR2 FQGTGA. This CDR3 reads CASSQASGVYSYNEQFF. The CDR3 nucleotides read TGTGCCAGCAGCCAGGCTAGCGGGGTCTACTCCTACAATGAGCAGTTCTTC. Full variable domain (outside the CDR3, taken from reference TRBV7-3 and TRBJ2-1): GAGVSQTPSNKVTEKGKYVELRCDPISGHTALYWYRQSLGQGPEFLIYFQGTGAADDSGLPNDRFFAVRPEGSVSTLKIQRTERGDSAVYLCASSQASGVYSYNEQFFGPGTRLTVL.

The chain joins TRBV6-1 to TRBJ2-7; 9 nucleotides align to TRBD1. The V segment lost 2 bases and the J segment 3 bases; nucleotides outside the gene matches: 2. Germline CDR1 MNHNS, CDR2 SASEGT. This CDR3 region has 14 residues. DNA of the CDR3: TGTGCCAGCAGTGAACCGACAGGGGGCTACGAGCAGTACTTC. Translation: CASSEPTGGYEQYF.

V usage is TRBV5-4 and J usage is TRBJ2-1; 9 nucleotides agree with TRBD1. With 0 bases clipped from V and 7 bases from J, the junction kept 5 bases outside the gene matches. Germline V gives CDR1 SGHNT, CDR2 YYREEE (reference sequence). This CDR3 is built from 15 residues. The CDR3 bases are TGTGCCAGCAGCTTGGACGTCGGGACAGGGAATGAGCAGTTCTTC. It yields the protein CASSLDVGTGNEQFF.

In this sample, this clone turned up a few times. This chain connects TRBV25-1 to TRBJ1-2; TRBD1 matches 7 bases. The V gene end was trimmed by 6 bases and the J gene end by 0 bases; junction bases not matched to a gene: 4. CDR1 is MGHDK, CDR2 SYGVNS, per germline. The CDR3 sequence is 14 residues long. The CDR3 protein is CASSRDSSNYGYTF. The CDR3 DNA reads TGTGCCAGCAGCAGGGACAGTTCTAACTATGGCTACACCTTC.

This clone was recorded once. The rearrangement uses TRBV2 and TRBJ2-3; TRBD2 aligns across 9 bases. The CDR3 extends over 15 amino acids. After removal of 7 bases from V and 3 bases from J, the junction contained 8 bases not matched to a gene. Germline V gives CDR1 SNHLY, CDR2 FYNNEI. CDR3 nucleotides: TGTGCCAGCAATATGCGGGGGGGCCCAACAGATACGCAGTATTTT. Translating it yields CASNMRGGPTDTQYF.

V and J are TRBV7-2 and TRBJ1-2; 9 bases line up with TRBD1. J lost 4 bases, V lost 6 bases, and 9 bases had no gene match. CDR3 length: 15 amino acids. CDR1 and CDR2 from the germline V gene are SGHTA and FQGNSA. CDR3 DNA: TGTGCCAGCAGAACAAATGGACAGGGGACCTATGGCTACACCTTC. It yields the protein CASRTNGQGTYGYTF.

The chain links TRBV6-5 to TRBJ2-4; D tentatively reads TRBD1 or TRBD2 (5 bases each). V lost 2 bases and J 6 bases, leaving 8 bases between the germline ends. Germline assignment: CDR1 MNHEY and CDR2 SVGAGI. The CDR3 sequence is 13 residues long. CDR3 in DNA: TGTGCCAGCAGTTACGAGGGGACAAACATTCAGTACTTC. Its translation: CASSYEGTNIQYF.

This chain joins TRBV27 and TRBJ1-5, with D unresolved. Germline CDR1 is MNHEY and CDR2 is SMNVEV (reference sequence). The CDR3 length is 15 residues. Trimming stripped 2 bases from V and 0 bases from J, with 8 bases between. CDR3 sequence: CASSLRWDSNQPQHF. Here the CDR3 DNA reads TGTGCCAGCAGTTTAAGGTGGGATAGCAATCAGCCCCAGCATTTT.

The rearrangement uses TRBV6-5 and TRBJ1-5; D unclear. This CDR3 comprises 16 residues. V dropped 2 bases and J dropped 2 bases, with 13 bases sitting between them. CDR1 is MNHEY and CDR2 is SVGAGI in the germline V gene. CDR3 DNA: TGTGCCAGCAGTTACCCCGTTGTCGGGGGCAATCAGCCCCAGCATTTT. The encoded protein is CASSYPVVGGNQPQHF.

The chain carries TRBV12-5 and TRBJ2-5; 10 bases match TRBD2. The CDR3 is 15 amino acids. The V gene's germline CDR1 is LGHNT and CDR2 FRNRAP. V lost 10 bases, J lost 2 bases, and 10 bases stayed unmatched. The CDR3 spells CATMVAGGGQETQYF. The CDR3, as DNA: TGTGCTACAATGGTAGCGGGAGGTGGGCAAGAGACCCAGTACTTC.

The CDR3 spells CASTKGTSTNEKLFF. CDR3 DNA: TGTGCCAGTACGAAGGGGACCTCAACTAATGAAAAACTGTTTTTT. The V and J genes are TRBV19 and TRBJ1-4, with a tentative D call TRBD1 (5 bases). CDR3 length: 15 residues. CDR1 is LNHDA and CDR2 is SQIVND in the germline V gene (reference sequence). V was clipped by 7 bases and J by 0 bases, with 12 bases between them.

The J gene is TRBJ2-1, the V gene TRBV6-6, with 7 bases lining up with TRBD2. CDR3 length: 14 residues. CDR1 is MNHNY and CDR2 is SVGAGI in the germline V gene (reference sequence). The V segment lost 8 bases and the J segment 1 base; nucleotides outside the gene matches: 5. CDR3 in amino acids: CASGGEGSYNEQFF. The DNA of the CDR3 is TGTGCCAGCGGGGGGGAGGGTTCCTACAATGAGCAGTTCTTC.